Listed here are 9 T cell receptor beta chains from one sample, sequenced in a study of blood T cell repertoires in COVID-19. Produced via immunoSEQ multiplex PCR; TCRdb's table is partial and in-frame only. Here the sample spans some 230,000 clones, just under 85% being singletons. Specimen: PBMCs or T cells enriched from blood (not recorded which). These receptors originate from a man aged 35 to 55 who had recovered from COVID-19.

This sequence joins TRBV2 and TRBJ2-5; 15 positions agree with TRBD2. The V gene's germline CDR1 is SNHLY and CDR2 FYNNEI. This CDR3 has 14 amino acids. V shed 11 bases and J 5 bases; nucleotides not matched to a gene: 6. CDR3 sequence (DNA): TGTGCCCTCAGCGGGACTAGCGGGGGGGAGACCCAGTACTTC. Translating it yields CALSGTSGGETQYF.

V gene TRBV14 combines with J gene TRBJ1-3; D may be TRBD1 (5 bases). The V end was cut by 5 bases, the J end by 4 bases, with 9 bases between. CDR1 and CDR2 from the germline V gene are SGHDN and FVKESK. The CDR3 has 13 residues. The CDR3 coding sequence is TGTGCCAGCAGCTCCTACAGGGGAAACACCATATATTTT. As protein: CASSSYRGNTIYF.

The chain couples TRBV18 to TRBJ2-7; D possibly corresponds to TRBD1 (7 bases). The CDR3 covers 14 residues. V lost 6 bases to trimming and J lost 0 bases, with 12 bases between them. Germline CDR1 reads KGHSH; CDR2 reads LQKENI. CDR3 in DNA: TGTGCCAGCTCGGCGGGACAGACCTCCTACGAGCAGTACTTC. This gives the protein CASSAGQTSYEQYF.

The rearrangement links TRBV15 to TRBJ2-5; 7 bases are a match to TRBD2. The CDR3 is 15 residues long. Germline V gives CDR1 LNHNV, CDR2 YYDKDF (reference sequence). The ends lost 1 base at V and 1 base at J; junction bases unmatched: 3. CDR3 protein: CATSRVASGQETQYF. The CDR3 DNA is TGTGCCACCAGCAGAGTTGCTAGCGGCCAAGAGACCCAGTACTTC.

The CDR3 nucleotides read TGTGCCAGCAGTTTCGGACAGGGTGGAAAGGCTTTCTTT. It translates to CASSFGQGGKAFF. The chain links TRBV28 to TRBJ1-1, with TRBD1 matching over 8 bases. The CDR3 covers 13 residues. Germline V gives CDR1 MDHEN, CDR2 SYDVKM. V shed 3 bases, J shed 11 bases, and the junction held 8 bases outside the gene matches.

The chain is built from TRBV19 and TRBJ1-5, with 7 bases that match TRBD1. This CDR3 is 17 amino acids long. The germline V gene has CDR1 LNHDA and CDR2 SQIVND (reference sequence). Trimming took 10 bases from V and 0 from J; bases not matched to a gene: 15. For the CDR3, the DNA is TGTGCCACCTCAAACCGGGACAGTCCAGATAGCAATCAGCCCCAGCATTTT. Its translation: CATSNRDSPDSNQPQHF.

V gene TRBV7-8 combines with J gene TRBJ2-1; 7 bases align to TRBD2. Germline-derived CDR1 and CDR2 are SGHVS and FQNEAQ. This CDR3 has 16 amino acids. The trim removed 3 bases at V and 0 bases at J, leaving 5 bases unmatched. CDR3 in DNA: TGTGCCAGCAGCTTCATAGCGGGTAGCTCCTACAATGAGCAGTTCTTC. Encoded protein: CASSFIAGSSYNEQFF.

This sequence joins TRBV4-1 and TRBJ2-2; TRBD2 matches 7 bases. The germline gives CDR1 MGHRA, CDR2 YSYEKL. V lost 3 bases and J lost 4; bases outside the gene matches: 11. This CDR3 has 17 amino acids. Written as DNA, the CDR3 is TGCGCCAGCAGCCATCGTCTCTTCGGGGGGAGCACCGGGGAGCTGTTTTTT. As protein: CASSHRLFGGSTGELFF.

CDR3 in DNA: TGTGCCAGCAGCTCCCGCATAAAGAGGGAACGCCCCCGCTATGGCTACACCTTC. It yields the protein CASSSRIKRERPRYGYTF. The chain couples TRBV7-6 to TRBJ1-2; D is undetermined. This CDR3 has 18 amino acids. Per the germline V gene, CDR1 is SGHVS and CDR2 is FNYEAQ. Trimming pared 4 bases from V and 4 bases from J, leaving 25 bases between.